The 15 T cell receptor beta chains below all came from one sample that was sequenced in a study of blood T cell repertoires in COVID-19. The table came from immunoSEQ multiplex PCR; TCRdb's copy has only in-frame clones and leaves some out. This sample has more than 35,000 clones, with roughly nine tenths found just once. What was sequenced was peripheral blood. The source is a human donor in a cohort sampled during active COVID-19.

This clone was seen a few times. V gene TRBV2 combines with J gene TRBJ1-4; the D gene is possibly TRBD1 (6 bases). The CDR3 is made up of 13 amino acids. Deletions cut 11 bases from V and 7 bases from J, with 17 bases between. Looked up from germline, CDR1 is SNHLY and CDR2 is FYNNEI. DNA of the CDR3: TGTGCCTTCGAGGTGGGACAACCTGAAAAACTGTTTTTT. Encoded protein: CAFEVGQPEKLFF.

The rearrangement joins TRBV5-8 to TRBJ1-5, with 8 nucleotides matching TRBD1. From germline, CDR1 is SGHTS and CDR2 YDEGEE. This CDR3 has 15 amino acids. The CDR3, as DNA: TGTGCAACCAGCAGTTCTAACAGGGGGAATCAGCCCCAGCATTTT. It encodes CATSSSNRGNQPQHF.

The rearrangement joins TRBV15 to TRBJ2-1; possible D gene TRBD1, 5 bases. Germline-derived CDR1 and CDR2 are LNHNV and YYDKDF (reference sequence). The CDR3 runs to 14 residues. Trimming took 6 bases from V and 8 from J, leaving 17 bases between them. CDR3 in amino acids: CATRPPQGLHEQFF. DNA for the CDR3: TGTGCCACCAGGCCACCCCAGGGCCTACATGAGCAGTTCTTC.

The gene calls are TRBV28 and TRBJ1-1; 7 bases are a match to TRBD1. J gave up 4 bases and V 8 bases, and 4 bases lay outside the gene matches. The CDR3 has 12 residues. The germline gives CDR1 MDHEN, CDR2 SYDVKM. CDR3 coding DNA: TGTGCCAGCTGGGACAGCCTCACTGAAGCTTTCTTT. Translating gives CASWDSLTEAFF.

The chain carries TRBV27 and TRBJ2-3, with D possibly TRBD1 on 5 matching bases. V was clipped by 6 bases and J by 4 bases, with 11 bases between them. CDR1 and CDR2 from the germline V gene are MNHEY and SMNVEV (reference sequence). The CDR3 sequence is 13 residues long. The CDR3 DNA is TGTGCCAGCAGGGGGCCTAGGGCAGATACGCAGTATTTT. Its protein product is CASRGPRADTQYF.

This chain links TRBV3-1 (or the pseudogene TRBV3-2) with TRBJ2-7; D is perhaps TRBD2 (6 bases). The germline gives CDR1 LGHDT, CDR2 YNNKEL (reference sequence). Deletions cut 1 base from V and 0 bases from J, with 13 bases between. The CDR3 runs 16 residues. The CDR3 nucleotides are TGTGCCAGCAGCCAAGTGGGCGGGATGGTCTCCTACGAGCAGTACTTC. Its protein is CASSQVGGMVSYEQYF.

The rearrangement uses TRBV18 and TRBJ2-3, with 8 nucleotides matching TRBD2. Per the germline V gene, CDR1 is KGHSH and CDR2 is LQKENI. The CDR3 runs to 15 residues. J was trimmed by 9 bases and V by 2 bases; bases with no gene match: 10. The CDR3 bases are TGTGCCAGCTCACCAAAACTAGCGGACTTTCTAACGCAGTATTTT. Its protein is CASSPKLADFLTQYF.

This rearrangement joins TRBV30 to TRBJ1-5, with 7 bases that match TRBD1. The ends lost 3 bases at V and 6 bases at J; junction bases unmatched: 5. The CDR3 loop spans 13 amino acids. Germline CDR1 and CDR2: GTSNPN and SVGIG (reference sequence). CDR3 bases: TGTGCCTGGAGCAGGGGGAAAGTTCAGCCCCAGCATTTT. It encodes CAWSRGKVQPQHF. Together with reference TRBV30 and TRBJ1-5, the CDR3 gives the full variable domain: SQTIHQWPATLVQPVGSPLSLECTVEGTSNPNLYWYRQAAGRGLQLLFYSVGIGQISSEVPQNLSASRPQDRQFILSSKKLLLSDSGFYLCAWSRGKVQPQHFGDGTRLSIL.

The chain is built from TRBV6-5 and TRBJ2-7, with D unresolved. Trimming removed 10 bases from V and 0 bases from J, with 13 bases in between. In germline, CDR1 is MNHEY, CDR2 SVGAGI. This CDR3 is 13 amino acids long. CDR3 coding DNA: TGTGCCATCTCCCGGGTACTCTCCTACGAGCAGTACTTC. Protein: CAISRVLSYEQYF.

The J gene is TRBJ1-6, the V gene TRBV28; 7 bases map to TRBD1. Germline CDR1 MDHEN, CDR2 SYDVKM. J was trimmed by 5 bases and V by 6 bases; bases with no gene match: 4. The CDR3 is 14 amino acids. The CDR3 DNA reads TGTGCCAGCAGCCCCGGGACAGATAATTCACCCCTCCACTTT. Amino acids: CASSPGTDNSPLHF.

The chain carries TRBV11-3 and TRBJ2-2; possible D gene TRBD2, 5 bases. The CDR3 loop spans 14 amino acids. Germline V gene data show CDR1 as SGHNT and CDR2 as YENEEA. Trimming pared 4 bases from V and 2 bases from J, leaving 8 bases between. CDR3 coding DNA: TGTGCCAGCAGCTCGGACTTTAACACCGGGGAGCTGTTTTTT. The encoded protein is CASSSDFNTGELFF. Full variable domain (remainder filled in from reference TRBV11-3 and TRBJ2-2): EAGVVQSPRYKIIEKKQPVAFWCNPISGHNTLYWYLQNLGQGPELLIRYENEEAVDDSQLPKDRFSAERLKGVDSTLKIQPAELGDSAVYLCASSSDFNTGELFFGEGSRLTVL.

V is TRBV6-5 and J is TRBJ2-7; D unresolved. The germline CDR1 and CDR2 sequences are MNHEY and SVGAGI. The CDR3 sequence is 14 residues long. The V and J ends lost 4 bases and 4 bases respectively, with 14 bases between them. The CDR3 loop is CASSSPSLYYEQYF. Here the CDR3 DNA reads TGTGCCAGCAGTTCTCCTTCCTTATATTACGAGCAGTACTTC.

This clone was observed once. This sequence joins TRBV9 and TRBJ2-5; D is perhaps TRBD2 (7 bases). The CDR3 spans 17 residues. V gave up 0 bases and J gave up 5 bases, with 20 bases separating them. Germline CDR1 and CDR2: SGDLS and YYNGEE. The CDR3, as DNA: TGTGCCAGCAGCGTAGCCCCCCTGTCGGGGGGCAAGGAGACCCAGTACTTC. It codes for CASSVAPLSGGKETQYF.

V gene TRBV19 combines with J gene TRBJ2-7, with 8 bases that match TRBD1. The V gene's germline CDR1 is LNHDA and CDR2 SQIVND (reference sequence). Losses at the gene ends were 10 bases for V and 5 bases for J; bases not matched to a gene: 13. The CDR3 length is 14 residues. In DNA form, the CDR3 reads TGTGCCACCCCTTCGTTGGCAGGGGGCCACGAGCAGTACTTC. Translated: CATPSLAGGHEQYF. The full variable domain, in which reference TRBV19 and TRBJ2-7 provide the parts outside the CDR3, is DGGITQSPKYLFRKEGQNVTLSCEQNLNHDAMYWYRQDPGQGLRLIYYSQIVNDFQKGDIAEGYSVSREKKESFPLTVTSAQKNPTAFYLCATPSLAGGHEQYFGPGTRLTVT.

The J gene is TRBJ2-1, the V gene TRBV19, with 11 nucleotides matching TRBD1. This CDR3 is built from 14 residues. V lost 7 bases, J lost 4 bases, and 3 bases stayed unmatched. Germline V lookup: CDR1 LNHDA, CDR2 SQIVND (reference sequence). CDR3 in DNA: TGTGCCAGTAAGGGACAGGGGGAGTACAATGAGCAGTTCTTC. Translated, it gives CASKGQGEYNEQFF. The full variable domain, completed using reference TRBV19 and TRBJ2-1, is DGGITQSPKYLFRKEGQNVTLSCEQNLNHDAMYWYRQDPGQGLRLIYYSQIVNDFQKGDIAEGYSVSREKKESFPLTVTSAQKNPTAFYLCASKGQGEYNEQFFGPGTRLTVL.